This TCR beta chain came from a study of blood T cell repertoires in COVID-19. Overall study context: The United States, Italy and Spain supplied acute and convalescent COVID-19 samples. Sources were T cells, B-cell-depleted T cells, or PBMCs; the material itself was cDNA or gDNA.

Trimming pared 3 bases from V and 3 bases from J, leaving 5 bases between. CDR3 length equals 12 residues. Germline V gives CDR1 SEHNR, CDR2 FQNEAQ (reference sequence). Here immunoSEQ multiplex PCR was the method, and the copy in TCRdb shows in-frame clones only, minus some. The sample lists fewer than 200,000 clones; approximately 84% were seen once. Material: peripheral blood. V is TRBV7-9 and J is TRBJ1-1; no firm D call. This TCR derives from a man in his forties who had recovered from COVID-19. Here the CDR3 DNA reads TGTGCCAGCAGCTTTTCGTACACTGAAGCTTTCTTT. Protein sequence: CASSFSYTEAFF.